This entry is about one T cell receptor (beta chain). The record originates from a study of T cells in Graves' hyperthyroidism and ophthalmopathy. RNA transcripts provided the source from which TCR beta CDR3 regions were amplified. Carried out on the TCR CDR3, a first-round RT-PCR used the HTBI primer set. TCRdb reanalysed the multiplex PCR reads using MiXCR and keeps one entry per CDR3 protein. In the table there are about 550,000 distinct CDR3 sequences, less than 25% of which are singletons. Clinical symptoms, serum thyroxine and TRAb, thyroid ultrasound and orbital computed tomography together formed the diagnostic basis. The germline gives CDR1 DFQATT, CDR2 SNEGSKA (reference sequence). The CDR3 is 18 amino acids. With 0 bases removed from V and 0 bases from J, the gap between germline ends came to 20 bases.

The origin of this receptor is a man between 18 and 29 years old with Graves' hyperthyroidism. The chain uses TRBV20-1 and TRBJ1-1; D call uncertain. The source material was blood. In DNA form, the CDR3 reads TGCAGTGCTAGAGATCCCCGAACCGGCGGTGTTATGAACACTGAAGCTTTCTTT. It yields the protein CSARDPRTGGVMNTEAFF.